This T cell receptor beta chain is from a study of post-analysis software for immune sequencing data. Study-wide results and caveats: Same-batch samples co-clustered strongly by F measure. Higher frequency in patients than in controls was seen for roughly five TRBV segments, with TRBV5-6, TRBV5-1 and TRBV20-1 among them. Controls had significantly higher normalized Chao1 diversity than multiple sclerosis patients.

This clonotype was detected only a few times. Its specificity is unknown. Prepared libraries of TCR beta cDNA carried unique molecular identifiers. When roughly 0.9 to 10 million T cells were used, they gave some 540,000 cDNA molecules. TCRdb re-analysed the PCR reads in MiXCR, keeping a single row per CDR3 protein. The sample records more than 500,000 distinct CDR3 sequences, roughly 34% being singletons. CDR3 size: 10 residues. The V end lost 5 bases, the J end lost 1 base, and 2 bases lay between the germline ends. The germline CDR1 and CDR2 sequences are DFQATT and SNEGSKA (reference sequence). The TCR sequence derives from a girl aged 2 to 17 with multiple sclerosis. The material sequenced was blood. V is TRBV20-1 and J is TRBJ1-2; D is unclear. CDR3 sequence: CSADNYGYTF. The CDR3 nucleotides are TGCAGTGCTGATAACTATGGCTACACCTTC.